The rows below give T cell receptor beta chains drawn from one sample of a study of CD8+CD57+ T cells in acquired aplastic anemia. In TCRdb, the reads were re-called with MiXCR into one record per CDR3 protein. The repertoire consists of about 190,000 distinct CDR3 sequences, with around 59% occurring once and the leading ten covering 15% to 20%. Sequencing used sorted CD4+, CD8+, or CD8+CD57+ T cells (not recorded which) from PBMCs. All receptors come from a human donor in good health, serving as a control. Both conserved end residues are part of each CDR3. A D gene is named only where the DNA matches it firmly. Expanded clones get a size class; other rows say once, few or many, or leave the size out.

v_call: TRBV19; clone_size: .; d_call: .; j_call: TRBJ1-3; cdr3_nt: TGTGCCAGTAGTATCCAGCAGGGGAACACCATATATTTT; cdr3_aa: CASSIQQGNTIYF
v_call: TRBV24-1; clone_size: .; d_call: TRBD1; j_call: TRBJ2-7; cdr3_nt: TGTGCCACCAGTGATTGGGACAGGGACGAGCAGTACTTC; cdr3_aa: CATSDWDRDEQYF
v_call: TRBV7-9; clone_size: .; d_call: .; j_call: TRBJ1-2; cdr3_nt: TGTGCCAGCAGCTTAGCGGCGGCTGGGGCAGGGGATGATGGCTACACCTTC; cdr3_aa: CASSLAAAGAGDDGYTF
v_call: TRBV7-2; clone_size: many; d_call: TRBD2; j_call: TRBJ2-1; cdr3_nt: TGTGCCAGCAGCTTATTGGGCGGGGGGGCCCGGAATGAGCAGTTCTTC; cdr3_aa: CASSLLGGGARNEQFF
v_call: TRBV5-1; clone_size: many; d_call: TRBD1; j_call: TRBJ2-7; cdr3_nt: TGCGCCAGCCAGCCGGGACAGGGGGCCTCCTACGAGCAGTACTTC; cdr3_aa: CASQPGQGASYEQYF
v_call: TRBV12-3/TRBV12-4; clone_size: .; d_call: .; j_call: TRBJ2-1; cdr3_nt: TGTGCCTGTAAGCGGAGACGCTCCTACAATGAGCAGTTCTTC; cdr3_aa: CACKRRRSYNEQFF
v_call: TRBV2; clone_size: .; d_call: .; j_call: TRBJ1-1; cdr3_nt: TGTGCCAGCAGTACAGGTTACACTGAAGCTTTCTTT; cdr3_aa: CASSTGYTEAFF
v_call: TRBV15; clone_size: once; d_call: .; j_call: TRBJ2-5; cdr3_nt: TGTGCCACCAGCACCGGCAGGGGTTGGCCAGAGACCCAGTACTTC; cdr3_aa: CATSTGRGWPETQYF
v_call: TRBV5-8; clone_size: many; d_call: .; j_call: TRBJ1-2; cdr3_nt: TGTGCCAGCAGCTTGGCCGCCGGGACACCCGCTATGGGCTACACCTTC; cdr3_aa: CASSLAAGTPAMGYTF
v_call: TRBV5-1; clone_size: .; d_call: TRBD1; j_call: TRBJ2-7; cdr3_nt: TGCGCCAGCAGCCAGGGGGTTCCGGGGGAGCAGTACTTC; cdr3_aa: CASSQGVPGEQYF
v_call: TRBV20-1; clone_size: .; d_call: .; j_call: TRBJ1-6; cdr3_nt: TGCAGTGCAAGTGGGCGGACGGAAGAAGGTTCACCCCTCCACTTT; cdr3_aa: CSASGRTEEGSPLHF
v_call: TRBV10-3; clone_size: .; d_call: .; j_call: TRBJ1-1; cdr3_nt: TGTGCCATCAGTGACTTGGTTAGCGGGGGTATGAACAATGAAGCTTTCTTT; cdr3_aa: CAISDLVSGGMNNEAFF
v_call: TRBV20-1; clone_size: many; d_call: .; j_call: TRBJ2-7; cdr3_nt: TGCAGTGCTAGAGGGGGCCCGTGGCGATACGAGCAGTACTTC; cdr3_aa: CSARGGPWRYEQYF
v_call: TRBV20-1; clone_size: .; d_call: .; j_call: TRBJ1-5; cdr3_nt: TGCAGTGCTAGAGAGACATATAGCAATCAGCCCCAGCATTTT; cdr3_aa: CSARETYSNQPQHF
v_call: TRBV7-8; clone_size: .; d_call: TRBD2; j_call: TRBJ2-1; cdr3_nt: TGTGCCAGCAGATTAAGCGGGGGGGGATTTGGGCAGTTCTTC; cdr3_aa: CASRLSGGGFGQFF
v_call: TRBV19; clone_size: .; d_call: TRBD1; j_call: TRBJ2-3; cdr3_nt: TGTGCCACAGGGACAGTCACAGATACGCAGTATTTT; cdr3_aa: CATGTVTDTQYF
v_call: TRBV19; clone_size: .; d_call: .; j_call: TRBJ1-2; cdr3_nt: TGTGCCAGTAAGCGGGGGGGCGGCTATGGCTACACCTTC; cdr3_aa: CASKRGGGYGYTF
v_call: TRBV12-3/TRBV12-4; clone_size: many; d_call: .; j_call: TRBJ2-5; cdr3_nt: TGTGCCAGCAGCCTATTAGCACAAGAGATCCAGTACTTC; cdr3_aa: CASSLLAQEIQYF
v_call: TRBV5-6; clone_size: many; d_call: .; j_call: TRBJ2-7; cdr3_nt: TGTGCCAGCAGCTTGGGCGACAGGTCCTACTACGAGCAGTACTTC; cdr3_aa: CASSLGDRSYYEQYF
v_call: TRBV7-2; clone_size: .; d_call: .; j_call: TRBJ1-2; cdr3_nt: TGTGCCAGCAGCAGCTCAACCCTGCCGGCTAACTATGGCTACACCTTC; cdr3_aa: CASSSSTLPANYGYTF
v_call: TRBV5-1; clone_size: .; d_call: .; j_call: TRBJ2-7; cdr3_nt: TGCGCCAGCAGCCAGACAGGAAACTACGAGCAGTACTTC; cdr3_aa: CASSQTGNYEQYF
v_call: TRBV11-2; clone_size: many; d_call: .; j_call: TRBJ1-2; cdr3_nt: TGTGCCAGCAGCTTCCCAGGGCGGAACTATGGCTACACCTTC; cdr3_aa: CASSFPGRNYGYTF
v_call: TRBV10-3; clone_size: .; d_call: .; j_call: TRBJ2-3; cdr3_nt: TGTGCCATCAGATCGACGCGGCGGATCAATGAGGCAGATACGCAGTATTTT; cdr3_aa: CAIRSTRRINEADTQYF
v_call: TRBV12-3/TRBV12-4; clone_size: many; d_call: .; j_call: TRBJ1-4; cdr3_nt: TGTGCCAGCAGGGAGGACGGTATCTCGACTGAAAAACTGTTTTTT; cdr3_aa: CASREDGISTEKLFF
v_call: TRBV7-2; clone_size: many; d_call: TRBD2; j_call: TRBJ2-5; cdr3_nt: TGTGCCAGCAGCCCGACTAGCGCCCCATTTACCCAGTACTTC; cdr3_aa: CASSPTSAPFTQYF
v_call: TRBV11-2; clone_size: .; d_call: .; j_call: TRBJ1-2; cdr3_nt: TGTGCCAGCAGCTTAGAAGGGAAGGAGGGCTACACCTTC; cdr3_aa: CASSLEGKEGYTF
v_call: TRBV20-1; clone_size: many; d_call: .; j_call: TRBJ1-6; cdr3_nt: TGCAGTGCTATAGTCTATAATTCACCCCTCCACTTT; cdr3_aa: CSAIVYNSPLHF
v_call: TRBV19; clone_size: many; d_call: .; j_call: TRBJ1-3; cdr3_nt: TGTGCCAGTACCGCGTCCACGTCTGGAAACACCATATATTTT; cdr3_aa: CASTASTSGNTIYF
v_call: TRBV10-3; clone_size: .; d_call: .; j_call: TRBJ1-1; cdr3_nt: TGTGCCATCAGTGAGGAGGGGGTAAACACTGAAGCTTTCTTT; cdr3_aa: CAISEEGVNTEAFF
v_call: TRBV19; clone_size: .; d_call: .; j_call: TRBJ2-5; cdr3_nt: TGTGCCAGTAGTACGTTAGGGACGGGGCCGCGAGAGACCCAGTACTTC; cdr3_aa: CASSTLGTGPRETQYF
v_call: TRBV15; clone_size: many; d_call: TRBD1; j_call: TRBJ1-5; cdr3_nt: TGTGCCACCCAACAGGGGGCGGGCAATCAGCCCCAGCATTTT; cdr3_aa: CATQQGAGNQPQHF
v_call: TRBV4-2; clone_size: many; d_call: .; j_call: TRBJ1-2; cdr3_nt: TGTGCCAGCAGCCAAGCCCCAGTATCGGGGAGGGACTATGGCTGCACCTTC; cdr3_aa: CASSQAPVSGRDYGCTF
v_call: TRBV10-1; clone_size: .; d_call: TRBD1; j_call: TRBJ2-3; cdr3_nt: TGCGCCAGCAGTGAGCCCGTCGCGGGACAGGGAGATACGCAGTATTTT; cdr3_aa: CASSEPVAGQGDTQYF
v_call: TRBV6-2/TRBV6-3; clone_size: many; d_call: TRBD1; j_call: TRBJ2-7; cdr3_nt: TGTGCCAGCAGAAACAGGGGAAACTCCTACGAGCAGTACTTC; cdr3_aa: CASRNRGNSYEQYF
v_call: TRBV7-8; clone_size: .; d_call: TRBD1; j_call: TRBJ1-2; cdr3_nt: TGTGCCAGCAGTTCACAGGGGGCGCGAGGGGGCTACACCTTC; cdr3_aa: CASSSQGARGGYTF
v_call: TRBV9; clone_size: .; d_call: TRBD1; j_call: TRBJ1-1; cdr3_nt: TGTGCCAGCAGCTTAGAACAGGGGTCTGAAGCTTTCTTT; cdr3_aa: CASSLEQGSEAFF
v_call: TRBV25-1; clone_size: .; d_call: .; j_call: TRBJ2-1; cdr3_nt: TGTGCCAGCAGCCCCACCAGGGAAGATGAGCAGTTCTTC; cdr3_aa: CASSPTREDEQFF
v_call: TRBV7-2; clone_size: .; d_call: TRBD1; j_call: TRBJ1-1; cdr3_nt: TGTGCCAGCAGCACCGGGACAGGGCGGGGTGTCACTGAAGCTTTCTTT; cdr3_aa: CASSTGTGRGVTEAFF
v_call: TRBV10-2; clone_size: .; d_call: .; j_call: TRBJ2-7; cdr3_nt: TGTGCCAGCAGTCCGCGGGGGCAGTCCGAGCAGTACTTC; cdr3_aa: CASSPRGQSEQYF
v_call: TRBV19; clone_size: .; d_call: TRBD1; j_call: TRBJ2-1; cdr3_nt: TGTGCCAGTAGTATAGAGGTAGGGGACAGCGAGCAGTTCTTC; cdr3_aa: CASSIEVGDSEQFF
v_call: TRBV9; clone_size: .; d_call: .; j_call: TRBJ1-2; cdr3_nt: TGTGCCAGCAGCACAAGACAGGCTGGCTACACCTTC; cdr3_aa: CASSTRQAGYTF
v_call: TRBV30; clone_size: .; d_call: .; j_call: TRBJ1-1; cdr3_nt: TGTGCCTGTTTGAAACAGTTGACGACTGAAGCTTTCTTT; cdr3_aa: CACLKQLTTEAFF
v_call: TRBV7-2; clone_size: .; d_call: TRBD1; j_call: TRBJ1-6; cdr3_nt: TGTGCCGGCAGCTTAGCGGGACAGGGGAATTCACCCCTCCACTTT; cdr3_aa: CAGSLAGQGNSPLHF
v_call: TRBV5-5; clone_size: .; d_call: TRBD2; j_call: TRBJ2-7; cdr3_nt: TGTGCCAGCAGCTTGCCCTCCCTATGGACTAGCGGGGCCTACGAGCAGTACTTC; cdr3_aa: CASSLPSLWTSGAYEQYF
v_call: TRBV6-5; clone_size: many; d_call: .; j_call: TRBJ2-5; cdr3_nt: TGTGCCAGCAGTTACTCTGGGGCGGGGGCGTATCAAGAGACCCAGTACTTC; cdr3_aa: CASSYSGAGAYQETQYF
v_call: TRBV25-1; clone_size: .; d_call: TRBD2; j_call: TRBJ2-1; cdr3_nt: TGTGCCAGCAGACCCATAGCGGGAAAATACAATGAGCAGTTCTTC; cdr3_aa: CASRPIAGKYNEQFF
v_call: TRBV20-1; clone_size: once; d_call: .; j_call: TRBJ1-6; cdr3_nt: TGCAGTGCTCTAAGTCCCTCGGGACCCATCTTT; cdr3_aa: CSALSPSGPIF
v_call: TRBV7-3; clone_size: .; d_call: .; j_call: TRBJ1-1; cdr3_nt: TGTGCCAGCAGCGCCCGGACCGGCCGGGAGTCCAACACTGAAGCTTTCTTT; cdr3_aa: CASSARTGRESNTEAFF
v_call: TRBV7-8; clone_size: many; d_call: TRBD1; j_call: TRBJ1-5; cdr3_nt: TGTGCCAGCAGAGACAGGGCGAGTCAGCCCCAGCATTTT; cdr3_aa: CASRDRASQPQHF
v_call: TRBV5-1; clone_size: .; d_call: .; j_call: TRBJ1-1; cdr3_nt: TGTGCCAGCAGCTTAACGCAGACTGAAGCTTTCTTT; cdr3_aa: CASSLTQTEAFF
v_call: TRBV7-8; clone_size: many; d_call: TRBD1; j_call: TRBJ2-1; cdr3_nt: TGTGCCAGCAGCTTAGTACCCCGGGACAGGGGGCTTGAGCAGTTCTTC; cdr3_aa: CASSLVPRDRGLEQFF
v_call: TRBV2; clone_size: few; d_call: .; j_call: TRBJ1-2; cdr3_nt: TGTGCCAGCAGTGAGAAAACGGGTAGTAACTATGGCTACACCTTC; cdr3_aa: CASSEKTGSNYGYTF
v_call: TRBV2; clone_size: .; d_call: .; j_call: TRBJ2-3; cdr3_nt: TGTGCCAGCAGTGGGGGGCAGGGGCGCACAGATACGCAGTATTTT; cdr3_aa: CASSGGQGRTDTQYF
v_call: TRBV19; clone_size: .; d_call: .; j_call: TRBJ1-2; cdr3_nt: TGTGCCAGTAGTATAGATGGGCGGAAAAACTATGGCTACACCTTC; cdr3_aa: CASSIDGRKNYGYTF